One and the same sample provided the 30 T cell receptor beta chains below, sequenced in a study of cytomegalovirus exposure and HLA in healthy donors. Profiled with immunoSEQ multiplex PCR; TCRdb holds only in-frame clones, not every one. In the table there are around 130,000 clones, 85% to 90% of which are singletons. The sample taken for sequencing was PBMCs. The receptors were sampled from a woman aged 25 to 39 in good health and CMV-seronegative.

V and J are TRBV5-6 and TRBJ2-7; D is uncertain. Trimming shortened V by 0 bases and J by 3 bases, and 16 bases separated the two germline ends. The CDR3 consists of 16 residues. Germline V CDR1 and CDR2: SGHDT, YYEEEE. The CDR3 reads CASSLAEAAHYYEQYF. DNA of the CDR3: TGTGCCAGCAGCTTGGCTGAGGCAGCCCATTACTACGAGCAGTACTTC.

The rearrangement links TRBV12-5 to TRBJ2-2; 10 nucleotides align to TRBD1. Trimming took 1 base from V and 4 from J; bases not matched to a gene: 3. The CDR3 loop spans 16 amino acids. The germline CDR1 and CDR2 sequences are LGHNT and FRNRAP. CDR3 DNA sequence: TGTGCTAGTGGTTTGGGACAGGGGGCGAGCACCGGGGAGCTGTTTTTT. Protein product: CASGLGQGASTGELFF.

The rearrangement uses TRBV4-1 and TRBJ2-3, with D possibly matching TRBD1 (6 bases). Germline values: CDR1 MGHRA, CDR2 YSYEKL. V was clipped by 0 bases and J by 7 bases, with 23 bases between them. The length of the CDR3 is 18 residues. The CDR3 is CASSQERGLARRGYTQYF. The DNA for the CDR3 is TGCGCCAGCAGCCAAGAGCGCGGGCTAGCCAGAAGGGGGTATACGCAGTATTTT.

V is TRBV5-1 and J is TRBJ2-7, with D possibly TRBD2 on 7 matching bases. The V end lost 3 bases, the J end lost 1 base, and 14 bases lay between the germline ends. Germline CDR1 and CDR2: SGHRS and YFSETQ. CDR3 size: 15 residues. Here the CDR3 reads CASSWGGRESYEQYF. CDR3 bases: TGCGCCAGCAGCTGGGGGGGCAGGGAATCCTACGAGCAGTACTTC.

The chain links TRBV5-1 to TRBJ1-4; 9 bases fit TRBD1. Trimming cost V 4 bases and J 2 bases; bases outside gene matches: 6. This CDR3 has 16 amino acids. Germline V gene lookup returns CDR1 SGHRS and CDR2 YFSETQ. CDR3 nucleotides: TGCGCCAGCAGCATTTTAGGGACAGGGACTAATGAAAAACTGTTTTTT. It specifies CASSILGTGTNEKLFF.

This clone is a singleton in its sample. This chain joins TRBV6-5 and TRBJ1-2; D is perhaps TRBD1 (5 bases). Germline values: CDR1 MNHEY, CDR2 SVGAGI. V was trimmed by 2 bases and J by 5 bases, leaving 9 bases between them. The CDR3 is 13 residues long. CDR3 coding DNA: TGTGCCAGCAGTTACGTCCAGGGTTATGGCTACACCTTC. Encoded protein: CASSYVQGYGYTF.

This sequence joins TRBV2 and TRBJ2-7; no definite D call. The length of the CDR3 is 12 residues. The germline V and J ends were trimmed by 7 bases and 3 bases, with 10 bases remaining between them. Looked up from germline, CDR1 is SNHLY and CDR2 is FYNNEI. DNA for the CDR3: TGTGCCAGCAAACAGATTAACTACGAGCAGTACTTC. It specifies CASKQINYEQYF.

This sequence joins TRBV30 and TRBJ2-5, with TRBD1 identical over 12 bases. The CDR3 runs to 15 residues. With V trimmed by 0 bases and J by 5 bases, 4 bases remained unmatched. Germline CDR1 GTSNPN, CDR2 SVGIG (reference sequence). This CDR3 is CAWSVGTGGRETQYF. CDR3 DNA sequence: TGTGCCTGGAGTGTAGGGACAGGGGGCCGGGAGACCCAGTACTTC.

The chain combines TRBV7-9 with TRBJ1-5; 11 nucleotides match TRBD1. This CDR3 is built from 14 residues. V lost 5 bases, J lost 6 bases, and 3 bases stayed unmatched. From germline, CDR1 is SEHNR and CDR2 FQNEAQ (reference sequence). As DNA, the CDR3 is TGTGCCAGCAGCGGGGACAGGGGGGGTCAGCCCCAGCATTTT. Residues: CASSGDRGGQPQHF.

The rearrangement joins TRBV7-9 to TRBJ2-1; D is uncertain. CDR3 size: 14 residues. The V gene's germline CDR1 is SEHNR and CDR2 FQNEAQ (reference sequence). The ends were cut back, 0 bases at V and 0 bases at J, with 3 bases in the middle. The CDR3 DNA follows: TGTGCCAGCAGCTTAGCCGGCTCCTACAATGAGCAGTTCTTC. Protein sequence: CASSLAGSYNEQFF.

The sample holds a few counts of this clone. The rearrangement links TRBV18 to TRBJ1-1; D possibly corresponds to TRBD1 (5 bases). The CDR3 is 15 amino acids. V was pared by 3 bases and J by 5 bases, with 16 bases between. Germline assignment: CDR1 KGHSH and CDR2 LQKENI. The CDR3 spells CASSPGWGGGTEAFF. DNA of the CDR3: TGTGCCAGCTCACCCGGATGGGGGGGAGGGACTGAAGCTTTCTTT.

About this clone: An end of the junction does not agree with germline; a read error may underlie this. The chain combines TRBV7-7 with TRBJ2-5; tentative D call: TRBD2 (5 bases). This CDR3 is built from 16 residues. The V gene's germline CDR1 is SSHAT and CDR2 FNYEAQ (reference sequence). Written as DNA, the CDR3 is TGTGCTAGCAGCCCATCGGGTCCGGGGAGCAGGGAGACCCAGTACTTC. As protein: CASSPSGPGSRETQYF.

This clone was picked up one time. J is TRBJ2-1 and V is TRBV5-1, with 7 bases matching TRBD2. CDR1 SGHRS and CDR2 YFSETQ come from the germline V gene. CDR3 length equals 15 residues. V was clipped by 0 bases and J by 3 bases; unmatched bases: 3. The CDR3 here is CASSLEAGVYNEQFF. In nucleotides, the CDR3 is TGCGCCAGCAGCTTGGAGGCGGGGGTCTACAATGAGCAGTTCTTC.

The gene calls are TRBV18 and TRBJ1-1, with D hard to call. Germline V CDR1 and CDR2: KGHSH, LQKENI. This CDR3 has 13 residues. Between the trimmed V and J ends, which lost 5 bases and 8 bases, there was a span of 15 bases. CDR3 sequence: CASSASERTEAFF. The CDR3, as DNA: TGTGCCAGCTCAGCATCCGAGCGGACGGAAGCTTTCTTT. Full variable domain (outside the CDR3, taken from reference TRBV18 and TRBJ1-1): NAGVMQNPRHLVRRRGQEARLRCSPMKGHSHVYWYRQLPEEGLKFMVYLQKENIIDESGMPKERFSAEFPKEGPSILRIQQVVRGDSAAYFCASSASERTEAFFGQGTRLTVV.

This chain uses TRBV11-2 with TRBJ2-7, with 8 bases that match TRBD1. Germline CDR1 is SGHAT and CDR2 is FQNNGV. V lost 8 bases to trimming and J lost 5 bases; unmatched junction nucleotides: 11. CDR3 length equals 14 residues. CDR3 amino acids: CASGTRGLVHEQYF. The CDR3 bases are TGTGCCAGCGGCACCAGGGGGCTTGTCCACGAGCAGTACTTC.

The chain couples TRBV7-2 to TRBJ1-5; D is unresolved. Germline values: CDR1 SGHTA, CDR2 FQGNSA. CDR3 size: 13 residues. V lost 5 bases and J lost 3, with 8 bases in between. This CDR3 is CASSPNFNQPQHF. CDR3 nucleotides: TGTGCCAGCAGCCCTAATTTCAATCAGCCCCAGCATTTT.

The J gene is TRBJ1-4, the V gene TRBV9; D is possibly TRBD1 (6 bases). Germline V gives CDR1 SGDLS, CDR2 YYNGEE. The CDR3 sequence is 16 residues long. V dropped 3 bases and J dropped 8 bases, with 20 bases sitting between them. The CDR3 spells CASSAHLGAAGEKLFF. CDR3 nucleotide sequence: TGTGCCAGCAGCGCCCACCTGGGGGCCGCCGGGGAAAAACTGTTTTTT.

V gene TRBV30 combines with J gene TRBJ2-4, with a weak D call TRBD2 (5 bases). The CDR3 has 17 residues. The germline CDR1 and CDR2 sequences are GTSNPN and SVGIG (reference sequence). V lost 0 bases and J 3 bases, leaving 18 bases between the germline ends. CDR3 protein: CAWSVRSSGNGKNIQYF. The CDR3 nucleotides are TGTGCCTGGAGTGTAAGGTCTTCGGGGAATGGCAAAAACATTCAGTACTTC. Drawing the rest from reference TRBV30 and TRBJ2-4, the complete variable domain is SQTIHQWPATLVQPVGSPLSLECTVEGTSNPNLYWYRQAAGRGLQLLFYSVGIGQISSEVPQNLSASRPQDRQFILSSKKLLLSDSGFYLCAWSVRSSGNGKNIQYFGAGTRLSVL.

This chain connects TRBV4-1 to TRBJ2-5; 8 bases are a match to TRBD2. CDR1 MGHRA and CDR2 YSYEKL come from the germline V gene. V gave up 4 bases and J gave up 2 bases; unmatched junction bases: 9. The length of the CDR3 is 16 residues. The CDR3 DNA sequence: TGCGCCAGCAGCCCGACTGACGGGGGGGATCAAGAGACCCAGTACTTC. Residues: CASSPTDGGDQETQYF.

The J gene is TRBJ1-2, the V gene TRBV9; D remains ambiguous. The germline gives CDR1 SGDLS, CDR2 YYNGEE. CDR3 length equals 16 residues. V was trimmed by 4 bases and J by 5 bases, leaving 21 bases between them. Here the CDR3 DNA reads TGTGCCAGCAGCTCGGAGAGAGAGGGAGGAGGGTATGGCTACACCTTC. It codes for CASSSEREGGGYGYTF.

The rearrangement links TRBV6-4 to TRBJ2-6; 7 bases agree with TRBD1. The CDR3 extends over 18 amino acids. Looked up from germline, CDR1 is MRHNA and CDR2 is SNTAGT. V was clipped by 6 bases and J by 0 bases; unmatched bases: 11. CDR3 DNA sequence: TGTGCCAGCAGCCACAATTCGAGACAGGGCTCTGGGGCCAACGTCCTGACTTTC. Protein sequence: CASSHNSRQGSGANVLTF.

The chain joins TRBV19 to TRBJ1-1; 7 nucleotides line up with TRBD1. The germline gives CDR1 LNHDA, CDR2 SQIVND (reference sequence). The V segment lost 6 bases and the J segment 1 base; nucleotides outside the gene matches: 5. CDR3 length: 14 amino acids. The CDR3 coding sequence is TGTGCCAGTAGCTTGACAGGGAGGAACACTGAAGCTTTCTTT. The encoded protein is CASSLTGRNTEAFF.

The chain recombines TRBV5-1 with TRBJ2-7; 7 bases line up with TRBD1. From germline, CDR1 is SGHRS and CDR2 YFSETQ. There are 14 residues in the CDR3. The J segment lost 4 bases and the V segment lost 4 bases, leaving 8 bases of the junction unmatched. CDR3 coding DNA: TGCGCCAGCAGCGCAGTCGGCAGGGGGTACGAGCAGTACTTC. Its translation is CASSAVGRGYEQYF.

The chain uses TRBV19 and TRBJ1-5; 9 positions match TRBD1. The J segment lost 2 bases and the V segment lost 7 bases, leaving 9 bases of the junction unmatched. CDR1 and CDR2 from the germline V gene are LNHDA and SQIVND (reference sequence). The CDR3 runs to 16 residues. Here the CDR3 reads CASTDRGPMGNQPQHF. Here the CDR3 DNA reads TGTGCCAGTACGGACAGGGGACCTATGGGCAATCAGCCCCAGCATTTT. Full variable domain (remainder filled in from reference TRBV19 and TRBJ1-5): DGGITQSPKYLFRKEGQNVTLSCEQNLNHDAMYWYRQDPGQGLRLIYYSQIVNDFQKGDIAEGYSVSREKKESFPLTVTSAQKNPTAFYLCASTDRGPMGNQPQHFGDGTRLSIL.

V gene TRBV6-1 combines with J gene TRBJ2-1, with a tentative D call TRBD1 (6 bases). From germline, CDR1 is MNHNS and CDR2 SASEGT. The CDR3 covers 13 residues. Trimming removed 4 bases at V and 9 bases at J, with 13 bases between. In DNA form, the CDR3 reads TGTGCCAGCAGTGTGCGACAGGAAGCTGAGCAGTTCTTC. It translates to CASSVRQEAEQFF.

The chain has TRBV30 and TRBJ2-1; 8 positions agree with TRBD2. This CDR3 contains 15 residues. Germline CDR1 is GTSNPN and CDR2 is SVGIG (reference sequence). The V and J ends lost 5 bases and 4 bases, in that order; junction bases with no gene match: 10. As DNA, the CDR3 is TGTGCCTGGCAAACGGGAGGGACTGCTTACAATGAGCAGTTCTTC. Translated: CAWQTGGTAYNEQFF.

J is TRBJ1-3 and V is TRBV27, with TRBD1 matching over 11 bases. The CDR3 sequence is 16 residues long. Trimming at V came to 8 bases and at J to 2 bases, leaving 8 bases not matched to a gene. Germline CDR1 MNHEY, CDR2 SMNVEV (reference sequence). CDR3 DNA sequence: TGTGCCAGCCTTGAGGACAGGGGGCAACCTGGAAACACCATATATTTT. It specifies CASLEDRGQPGNTIYF.

This chain uses TRBV4-2 with TRBJ1-5; a weak D match, TRBD1 (6 bases). The V end lost 0 bases, the J end lost 0 bases, and 15 bases lay between the germline ends. The CDR3 length is 18 residues. Per the germline V gene, CDR1 is LGHNA and CDR2 is YNFKEQ. CDR3 coding DNA: TGTGCCAGCAGCCAAGATGGACAGAGCAGTTATAGCAATCAGCCCCAGCATTTT. This codes for CASSQDGQSSYSNQPQHF.

The chain uses TRBV11-2 and TRBJ2-3; 7 bases align to TRBD1. The CDR3 has 14 amino acids. J lost 2 bases, V lost 3 bases, and 2 bases had no gene match. The germline gives CDR1 SGHAT, CDR2 FQNNGV. CDR3 nucleotide sequence: TGTGCCAGCAGCTTTGACAGGGCCACAGATACGCAGTATTTT. This encodes CASSFDRATDTQYF. The whole variable domain, remainder taken from reference TRBV11-2 and TRBJ2-3, is EAGVAQSPRYKIIEKRQSVAFWCNPISGHATLYWYQQILGQGPKLLIQFQNNGVVDDSQLPKDRFSAERLKGVDSTLKIQPAKLEDSAVYLCASSFDRATDTQYFGPGTRLTVL.

The gene calls are TRBV11-3 and TRBJ2-1, with D possibly TRBD1 on 5 matching bases. The CDR3 totals 16 residues. CDR1 is SGHNT, CDR2 YENEEA, per germline. The germline V and J ends were trimmed by 0 bases and 8 bases, with 17 bases remaining between them. In DNA, the CDR3 is TGTGCCAGCAGCTTAGAAGGCAGCAGGTTAGGGGATGAGCAGTTCTTC. This translates into CASSLEGSRLGDEQFF.